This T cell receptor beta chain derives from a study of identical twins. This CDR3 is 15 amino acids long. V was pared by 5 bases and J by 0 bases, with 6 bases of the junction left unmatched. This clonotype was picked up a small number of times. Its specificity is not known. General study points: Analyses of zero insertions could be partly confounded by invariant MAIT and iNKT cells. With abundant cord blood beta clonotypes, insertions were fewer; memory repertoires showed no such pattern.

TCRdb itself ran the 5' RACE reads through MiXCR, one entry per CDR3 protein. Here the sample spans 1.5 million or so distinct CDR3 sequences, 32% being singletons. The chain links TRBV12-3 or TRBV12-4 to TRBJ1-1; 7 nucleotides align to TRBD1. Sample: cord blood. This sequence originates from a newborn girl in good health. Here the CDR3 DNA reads TGTGCCAGCAGTCTCTACAGGGGCATGAACACTGAAGCTTTCTTT. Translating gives CASSLYRGMNTEAFF.